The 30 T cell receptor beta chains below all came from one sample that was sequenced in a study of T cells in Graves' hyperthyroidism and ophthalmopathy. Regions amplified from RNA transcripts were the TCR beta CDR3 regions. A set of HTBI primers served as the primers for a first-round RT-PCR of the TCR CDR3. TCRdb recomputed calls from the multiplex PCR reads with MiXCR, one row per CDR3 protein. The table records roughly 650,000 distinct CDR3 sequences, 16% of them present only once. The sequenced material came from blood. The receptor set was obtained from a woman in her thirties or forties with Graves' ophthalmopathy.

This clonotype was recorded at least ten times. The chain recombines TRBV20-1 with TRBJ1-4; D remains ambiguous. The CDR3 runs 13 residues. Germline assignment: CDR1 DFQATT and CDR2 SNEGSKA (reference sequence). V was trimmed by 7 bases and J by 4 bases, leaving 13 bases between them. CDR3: CSVQEAINEKLFF. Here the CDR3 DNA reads TGCAGTGTTCAGGAGGCGATTAATGAAAAACTGTTTTTT.

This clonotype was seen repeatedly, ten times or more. The CDR3 nucleotides are TGTGCCAGCAGTTTATGGGACAGGGGGCTTGAGCAGTACTTC. It encodes CASSLWDRGLEQYF. This chain joins TRBV28 and TRBJ2-7; 11 positions agree with TRBD1. Trimming removed 0 bases from V and 7 bases from J; junction bases left unmatched: 2. CDR1 MDHEN and CDR2 SYDVKM come from the germline V gene. This CDR3 is 14 amino acids long.

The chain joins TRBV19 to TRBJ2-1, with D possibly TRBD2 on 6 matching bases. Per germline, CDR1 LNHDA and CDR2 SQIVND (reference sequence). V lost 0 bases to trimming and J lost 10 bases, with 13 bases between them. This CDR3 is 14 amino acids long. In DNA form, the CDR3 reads TGTGCCAGTAGTATAGATCGGGCGGGGAGCGAGCAGTTCTTC. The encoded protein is CASSIDRAGSEQFF.

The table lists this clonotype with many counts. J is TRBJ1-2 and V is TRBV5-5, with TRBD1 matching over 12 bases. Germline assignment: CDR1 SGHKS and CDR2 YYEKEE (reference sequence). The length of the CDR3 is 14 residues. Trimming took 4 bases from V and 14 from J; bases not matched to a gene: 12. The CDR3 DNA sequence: TGTGCCAGCAGCCTAGGGACAGGGGGCAGTACACGAACCTTC. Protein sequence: CASSLGTGGSTRTF. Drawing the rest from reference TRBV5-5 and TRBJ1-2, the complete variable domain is DAGVTQSPTHLIKTRGQQVTLRCSPISGHKSVSWYQQVLGQGPQFIFQYYEKEERGRGNFPDRFSARQFPNYSSELNVNALLLGDSALYLCASSLGTGGSTRTFGSGTRLTVV.

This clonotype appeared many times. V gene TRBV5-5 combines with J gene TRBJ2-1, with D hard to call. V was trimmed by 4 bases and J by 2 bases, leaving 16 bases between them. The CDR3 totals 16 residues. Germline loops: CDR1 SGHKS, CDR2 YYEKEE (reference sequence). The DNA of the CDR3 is TGTGCCAGCAGCCAAATTACGTCCCCCACCTACAATGAGCAGTTCTTC. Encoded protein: CASSQITSPTYNEQFF.

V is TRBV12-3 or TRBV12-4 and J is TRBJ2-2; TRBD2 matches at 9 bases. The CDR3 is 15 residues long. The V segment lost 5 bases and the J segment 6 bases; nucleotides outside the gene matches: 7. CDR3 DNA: TGTGCCAGCAGTGGTAGCGGGAGTTGGGCCGGGGAGCTGTTTTTT. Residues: CASSGSGSWAGELFF.

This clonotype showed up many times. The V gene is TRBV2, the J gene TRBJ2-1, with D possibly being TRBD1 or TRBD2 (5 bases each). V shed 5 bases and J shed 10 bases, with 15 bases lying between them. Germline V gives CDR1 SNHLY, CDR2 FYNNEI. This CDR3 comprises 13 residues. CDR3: CASSPGTSREQFF. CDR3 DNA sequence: TGTGCCAGCAGTCCCGGGACGTCAAGGGAGCAGTTCTTC.

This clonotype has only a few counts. The CDR3: CASSIDHWQGANEQYF. CDR3 bases: TGTGCCAGTAGTATAGATCACTGGCAGGGGGCAAACGAGCAGTACTTC. The V call is TRBV19, the J call TRBJ2-7; 8 nucleotides line up with TRBD1. Trimming at V came to 0 bases and at J to 5 bases, leaving 9 bases not matched to a gene. Germline V gives CDR1 LNHDA, CDR2 SQIVND (reference sequence). CDR3 length: 16 residues.

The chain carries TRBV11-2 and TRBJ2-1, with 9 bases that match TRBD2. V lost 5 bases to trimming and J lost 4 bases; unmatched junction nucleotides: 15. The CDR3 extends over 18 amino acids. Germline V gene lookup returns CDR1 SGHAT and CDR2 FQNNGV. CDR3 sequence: CASSVPRASGTSYNEQFF. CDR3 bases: TGTGCCAGCAGCGTACCTCGGGCTAGCGGGACTTCTTACAATGAGCAGTTCTTC. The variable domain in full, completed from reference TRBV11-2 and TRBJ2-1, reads EAGVAQSPRYKIIEKRQSVAFWCNPISGHATLYWYQQILGQGPKLLIQFQNNGVVDDSQLPKDRFSAERLKGVDSTLKIQPAKLEDSAVYLCASSVPRASGTSYNEQFFGPGTRLTVL.

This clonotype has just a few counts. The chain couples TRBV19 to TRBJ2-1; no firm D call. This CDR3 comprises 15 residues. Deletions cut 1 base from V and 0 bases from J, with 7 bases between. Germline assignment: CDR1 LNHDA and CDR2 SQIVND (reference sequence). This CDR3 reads CASSIGPSSYNEQFF. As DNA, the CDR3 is TGTGCCAGTAGTATAGGACCGAGCTCCTACAATGAGCAGTTCTTC.

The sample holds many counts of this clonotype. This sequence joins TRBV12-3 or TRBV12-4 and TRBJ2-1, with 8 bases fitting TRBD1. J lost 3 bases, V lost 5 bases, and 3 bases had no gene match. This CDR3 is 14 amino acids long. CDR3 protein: CASSVGQGYNEQFF. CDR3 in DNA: TGTGCCAGCAGTGTCGGACAGGGCTACAATGAGCAGTTCTTC.

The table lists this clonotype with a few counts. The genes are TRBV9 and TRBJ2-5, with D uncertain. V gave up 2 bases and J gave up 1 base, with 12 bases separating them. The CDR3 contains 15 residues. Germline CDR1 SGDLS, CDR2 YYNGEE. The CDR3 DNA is TGTGCCAGCAGCGTCCGGGCCCTTGTCCAAGAGACCCAGTACTTC. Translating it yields CASSVRALVQETQYF.

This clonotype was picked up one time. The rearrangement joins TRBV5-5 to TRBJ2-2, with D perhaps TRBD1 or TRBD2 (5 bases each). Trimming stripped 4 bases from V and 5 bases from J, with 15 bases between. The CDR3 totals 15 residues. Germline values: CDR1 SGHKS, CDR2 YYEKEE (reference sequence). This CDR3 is CASSGTQPGTGELFF. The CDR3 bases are TGTGCCAGCAGCGGGACCCAGCCCGGGACCGGGGAGCTGTTTTTT.

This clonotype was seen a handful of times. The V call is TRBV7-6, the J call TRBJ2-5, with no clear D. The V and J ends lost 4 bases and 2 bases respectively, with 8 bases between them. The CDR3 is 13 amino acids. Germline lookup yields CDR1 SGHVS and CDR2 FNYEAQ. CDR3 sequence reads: CASSSLVQETQYF. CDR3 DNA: TGTGCCAGCAGCTCCCTTGTGCAAGAGACCCAGTACTTC.

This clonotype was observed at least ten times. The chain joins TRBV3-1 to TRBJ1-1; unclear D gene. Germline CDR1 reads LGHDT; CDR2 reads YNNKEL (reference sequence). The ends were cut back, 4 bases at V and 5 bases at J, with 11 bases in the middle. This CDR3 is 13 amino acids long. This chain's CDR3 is CASSLGIGTEAFF. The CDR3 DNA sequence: TGTGCCAGCAGCCTAGGGATAGGTACTGAAGCTTTCTTT.

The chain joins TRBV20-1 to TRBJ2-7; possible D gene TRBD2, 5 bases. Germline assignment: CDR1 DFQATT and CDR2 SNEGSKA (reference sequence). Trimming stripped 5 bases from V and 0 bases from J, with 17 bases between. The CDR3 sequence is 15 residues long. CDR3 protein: CSALSQAESSYEQYF. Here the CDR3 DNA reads TGCAGTGCTCTCTCTCAAGCGGAGAGCTCCTACGAGCAGTACTTC.

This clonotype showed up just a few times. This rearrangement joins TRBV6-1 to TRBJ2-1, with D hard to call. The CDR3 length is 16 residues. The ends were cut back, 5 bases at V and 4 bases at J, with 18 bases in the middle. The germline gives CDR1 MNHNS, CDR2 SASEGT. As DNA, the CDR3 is TGTGCCAGCAGTACCACGGGCCTCGCCGTTTACAATGAGCAGTTCTTC. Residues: CASSTTGLAVYNEQFF.

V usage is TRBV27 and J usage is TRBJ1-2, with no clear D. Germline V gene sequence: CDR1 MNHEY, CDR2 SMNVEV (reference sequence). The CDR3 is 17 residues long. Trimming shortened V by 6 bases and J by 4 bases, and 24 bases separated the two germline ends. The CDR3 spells CASSTRSTGRFVYGYTF. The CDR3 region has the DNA TGTGCCAGCAGCACGCGGAGCACCGGGCGATTCGTCTATGGCTACACCTTC.

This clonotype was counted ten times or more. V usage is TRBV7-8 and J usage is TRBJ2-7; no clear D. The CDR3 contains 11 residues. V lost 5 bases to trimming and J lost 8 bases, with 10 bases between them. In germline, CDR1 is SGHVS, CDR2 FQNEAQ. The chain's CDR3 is CASSPRTQQYF. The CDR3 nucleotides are TGTGCCAGCAGCCCGCGGACCCAGCAGTACTTC.

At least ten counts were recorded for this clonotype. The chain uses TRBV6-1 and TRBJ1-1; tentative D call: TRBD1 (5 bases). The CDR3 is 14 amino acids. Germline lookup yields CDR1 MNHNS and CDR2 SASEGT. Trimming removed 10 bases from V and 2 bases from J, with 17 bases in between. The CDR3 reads CATDSRGGNTEAFF. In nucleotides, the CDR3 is TGTGCCACCGACTCACGGGGGGGAAACACTGAAGCTTTCTTT.

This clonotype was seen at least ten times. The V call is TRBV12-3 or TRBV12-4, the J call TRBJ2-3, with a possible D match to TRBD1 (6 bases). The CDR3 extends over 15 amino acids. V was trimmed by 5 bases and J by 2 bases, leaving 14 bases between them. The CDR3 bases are TGTGCCAGCAGTCCGAGAAGACAGGCCACAGATACGCAGTATTTT. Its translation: CASSPRRQATDTQYF.

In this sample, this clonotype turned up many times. CDR3 sequence: CASSLDWIGTGETQYF. CDR3 in DNA: TGTGCCAGCAGCTTAGATTGGATCGGGACGGGAGAGACCCAGTACTTC. This chain uses TRBV11-2 with TRBJ2-5; D may match TRBD1 or TRBD2 (5 bases each). Per the germline V gene, CDR1 is SGHAT and CDR2 is FQNNGV. The V end was cut by 0 bases, the J end by 4 bases, with 15 bases between. The CDR3 runs to 16 residues.

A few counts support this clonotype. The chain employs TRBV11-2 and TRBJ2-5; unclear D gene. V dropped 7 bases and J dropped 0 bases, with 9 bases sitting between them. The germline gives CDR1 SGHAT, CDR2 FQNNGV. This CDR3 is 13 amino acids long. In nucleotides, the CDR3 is TGTGCCAGCATAGCCCCTCACCAAGAGACCCAGTACTTC. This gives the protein CASIAPHQETQYF. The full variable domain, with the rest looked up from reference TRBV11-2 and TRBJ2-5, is EAGVAQSPRYKIIEKRQSVAFWCNPISGHATLYWYQQILGQGPKLLIQFQNNGVVDDSQLPKDRFSAERLKGVDSTLKIQPAKLEDSAVYLCASIAPHQETQYFGPGTRLLVL.

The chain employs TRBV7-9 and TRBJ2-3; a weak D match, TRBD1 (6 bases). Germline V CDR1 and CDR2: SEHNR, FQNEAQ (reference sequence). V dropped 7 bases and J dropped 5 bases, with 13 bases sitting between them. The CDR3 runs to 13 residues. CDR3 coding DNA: TGTGCCAGCAACTTGGGCAGGGGAGATACGCAGTATTTT. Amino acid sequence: CASNLGRGDTQYF.

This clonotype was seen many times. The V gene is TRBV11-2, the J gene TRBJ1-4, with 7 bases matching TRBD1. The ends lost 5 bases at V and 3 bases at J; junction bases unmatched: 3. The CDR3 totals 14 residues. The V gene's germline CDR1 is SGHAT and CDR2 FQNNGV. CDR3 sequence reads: CASSQGQANEKLFF. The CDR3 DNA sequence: TGTGCCAGCAGCCAAGGACAGGCTAATGAAAAACTGTTTTTT.

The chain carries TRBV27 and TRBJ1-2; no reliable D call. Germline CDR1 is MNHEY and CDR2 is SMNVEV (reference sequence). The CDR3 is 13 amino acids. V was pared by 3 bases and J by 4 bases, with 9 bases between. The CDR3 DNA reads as TGTGCCAGCAGTTTCGACAAAGTCTATGGCTACACCTTC. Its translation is CASSFDKVYGYTF.

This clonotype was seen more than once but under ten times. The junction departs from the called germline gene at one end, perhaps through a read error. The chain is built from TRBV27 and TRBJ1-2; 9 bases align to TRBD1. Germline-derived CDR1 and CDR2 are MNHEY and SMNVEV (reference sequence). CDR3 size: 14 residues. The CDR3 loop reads CAGSPRQGVYGYTF. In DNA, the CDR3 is TGTGCCGGCAGTCCTAGACAGGGGGTGTATGGCTACACCTTC.

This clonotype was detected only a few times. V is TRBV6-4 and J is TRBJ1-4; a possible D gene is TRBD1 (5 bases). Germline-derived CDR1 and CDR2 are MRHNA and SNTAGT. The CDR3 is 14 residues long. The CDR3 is CAKSKVGEGEKLFF. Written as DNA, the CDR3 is TGTGCTAAATCGAAAGTCGGGGAGGGGGAAAAACTGTTTTTT.

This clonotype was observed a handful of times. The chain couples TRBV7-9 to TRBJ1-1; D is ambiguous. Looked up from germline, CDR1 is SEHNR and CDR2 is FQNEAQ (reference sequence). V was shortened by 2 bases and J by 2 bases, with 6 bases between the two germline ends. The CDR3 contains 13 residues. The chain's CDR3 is CASSLWDNTEAFF. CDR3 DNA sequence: TGTGCCAGCAGCTTATGGGATAACACTGAAGCTTTCTTT.

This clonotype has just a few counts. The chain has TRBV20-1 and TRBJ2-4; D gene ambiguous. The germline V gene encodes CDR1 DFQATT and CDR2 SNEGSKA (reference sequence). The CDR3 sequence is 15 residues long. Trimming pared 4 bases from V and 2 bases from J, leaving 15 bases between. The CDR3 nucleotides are TGCAGTGCTACGGCCCCCTTAGGGTCCAAAAACATTCAGTACTTC. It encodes CSATAPLGSKNIQYF.